This entry features one T cell receptor beta chain sequence. Its specificity is not known. The germline CDR1 and CDR2 sequences are SGHRS and YFSETQ. V lost 4 bases to trimming and J lost 4 bases, with 14 bases between them. The CDR3 is made up of 14 amino acids. This entry belongs to a study of T cell responses to AZD1222 COVID-19 vaccine. Overall study results and limits: The reported proportion of spike-specific TCRs targeting unmutated variant regions was nearly half. Seropositivity was recorded at baseline in only 6 or 7 AZD1222 recipients. Spike-specific TCR repertoires showed rising breadth and depth after two AZD1222 doses.

Clones were read by immunoSEQ multiplex PCR, and TCRdb kept only the in-frame ones, dropping some. This sample has 100,000 or so clones, with roughly 89% found just once. This TCR came from an adult who received the AZD1222 COVID-19 vaccine. The chain joins TRBV5-1 to TRBJ1-1, with D unclear. Sequenced material: peripheral blood, taken 28 days after the second AZD1222 dose. In nucleotides, the CDR3 is TGCGCCAGCAGCCCCTTGGGTGCTGGCACTGAAGCTTTCTTT. Amino acid sequence: CASSPLGAGTEAFF.